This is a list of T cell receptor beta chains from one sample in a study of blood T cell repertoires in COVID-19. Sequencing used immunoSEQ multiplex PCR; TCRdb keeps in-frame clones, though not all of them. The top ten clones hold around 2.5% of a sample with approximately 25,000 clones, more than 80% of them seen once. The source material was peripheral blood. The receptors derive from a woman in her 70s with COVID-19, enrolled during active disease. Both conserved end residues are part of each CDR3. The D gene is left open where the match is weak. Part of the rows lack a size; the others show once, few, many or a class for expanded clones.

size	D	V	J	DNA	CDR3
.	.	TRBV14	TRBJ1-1	TGTGCCAGCAGCCAATGGTCCTCAGGGAGGGCCACTGAAGCTTTCTTT	CASSQWSSGRATEAFF
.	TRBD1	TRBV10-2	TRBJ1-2	TGCGCCAGCAGTGAGACCACAGGGGGCGGCTACACCTTC	CASSETTGGGYTF
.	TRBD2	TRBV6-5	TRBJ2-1	TGTGCCAGCAGGTCACTAGCGGCTGTTCAGTTCTTC	CASRSLAAVQFF
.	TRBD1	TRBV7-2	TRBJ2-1	TGTGCCAGCAGCGCCCGACAGGGAAGGAAGTTCTTC	CASSARQGRKFF
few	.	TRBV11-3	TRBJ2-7	TGTGCCAGCAGCTTAGTCAGGAATAGTCCCGGCTACGAGCAGTACTTC	CASSLVRNSPGYEQYF
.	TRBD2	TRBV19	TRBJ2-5	TGTGCCAGTAGCTTAGGTGGGGCGGGAGAGGGAGAGACCCAGTACTTC	CASSLGGAGEGETQYF
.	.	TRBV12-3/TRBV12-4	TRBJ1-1	TGTGCCAGCAGTATAGGGGAGGGCACTGAAGCTTTCTTT	CASSIGEGTEAFF
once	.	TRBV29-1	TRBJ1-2	TGCAGCGTACTCGCTAACTATGGCTACACCTTC	CSVLANYGYTF
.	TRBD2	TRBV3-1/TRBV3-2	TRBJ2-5	TGTGCCAGCAGCTCCCGGGGACTAGTCCTTCAAGAGACCCAGTACTTC	CASSSRGLVLQETQYF
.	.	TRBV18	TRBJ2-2	TGTGCCAGCTCACCACCTCTTCCAGGGGCCACCGGGGAGCTGTTTTTT	CASSPPLPGATGELFF
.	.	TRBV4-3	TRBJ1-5	TGCGCCAGCAGCCAGACATTCCCGACAGGACCCCTTAGCAATCAGCCCCAGCATTTT	CASSQTFPTGPLSNQPQHF
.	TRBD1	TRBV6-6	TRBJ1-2	TGTGCGTCAACCCACACAGGGGGTTGGGATGGCTACACCTTC	CASTHTGGWDGYTF
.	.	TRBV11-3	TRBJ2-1	TGTGCCAGCAGCCCCCAACCCCTAGGTACCGCCTACAATGAGCAGTTCTTC	CASSPQPLGTAYNEQFF
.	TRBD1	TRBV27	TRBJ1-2	TGTGCCAGCAGTGGGACAGGGGGAGCGAACTATGGCTACACCTTC	CASSGTGGANYGYTF
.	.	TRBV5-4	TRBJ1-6	TGTGCCAGCAGCTTGGACACCCGAAGTAATAATTCACCCCTCCACTTT	CASSLDTRSNNSPLHF
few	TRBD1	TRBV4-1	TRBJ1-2	TGCGCCAGCAGCCAAGCCCGGGACAGGGAAGCCTATGGCTACACCTTC	CASSQARDREAYGYTF
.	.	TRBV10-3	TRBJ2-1	TGTGCCATCGCGGCTACGGTGGAGCAGTTCTTC	CAIAATVEQFF
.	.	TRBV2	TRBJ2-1	TGTGCCAGCAGTGAACCAGGGTTGGGCAATGAGCAGTTCTTC	CASSEPGLGNEQFF
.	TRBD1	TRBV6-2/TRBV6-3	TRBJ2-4	TGTGCCAGCAGTGAGACAGGGGGGATTCAGTACTTC	CASSETGGIQYF
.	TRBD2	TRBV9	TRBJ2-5	TGTGCCAGCAGCCTGAGCGGGGGGTCTAACCAAGAGACCCAGTACTTC	CASSLSGGSNQETQYF
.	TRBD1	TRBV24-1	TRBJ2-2	TGTGCCACCAGTGACCAGACAGGGGATAAGGACGGGGAGCTGTTTTTT	CATSDQTGDKDGELFF
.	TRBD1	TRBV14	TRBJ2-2	TGTGCCAGCAGCCAAGATCGGTGGGGTAGACAGGGGGCAAACACCGGGGAGCTGTTTTTT	CASSQDRWGRQGANTGELFF
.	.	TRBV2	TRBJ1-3	TGTGCCAGCAGCCAGGGAGGAAACACCATATATTTT	CASSQGGNTIYF
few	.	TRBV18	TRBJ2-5	TGTGCCAGCTCACAGGGACTCCAAGAGACCCAGTACTTC	CASSQGLQETQYF
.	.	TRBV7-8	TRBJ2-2	TGTGCCAGCAGCCCCCGTGAGAGTGGGAACACCGGGGAGCTGTTTTTT	CASSPRESGNTGELFF
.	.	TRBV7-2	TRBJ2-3	TGTGCCACCGCGGCGGGGGCCGGGTCTGCGCAGTATTTT	CATAAGAGSAQYF
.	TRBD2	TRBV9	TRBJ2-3	TGTGCCAGCAGCCTAGCGGGAACCACAGATACGCAGTATTTT	CASSLAGTTDTQYF
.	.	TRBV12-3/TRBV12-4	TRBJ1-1	TGTGCCAGCAGTAATGGGCCCTACACTGAAGCTTTCTTT	CASSNGPYTEAFF
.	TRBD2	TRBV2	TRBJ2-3	TGTGCCAGCAGGGACGGGACTAGCGGGAGGGGCACAGATACGCAGTATTTT	CASRDGTSGRGTDTQYF
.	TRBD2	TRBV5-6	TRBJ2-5	TGTGCCAGCAGCTTATGGACTAGCGGGGGGCAAGAGACCCAGTACTTC	CASSLWTSGGQETQYF
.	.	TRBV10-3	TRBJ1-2	TGTGCCATCAGTGAGAGGGGGAACACGAACTATGGCTACACCTTC	CAISERGNTNYGYTF
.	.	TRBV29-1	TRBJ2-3	TGCAGCGTTGAGCCACTCGGTGATACGCAGTATTTT	CSVEPLGDTQYF
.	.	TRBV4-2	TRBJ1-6	TGTGCCAGCAGCCAAAAGCCGAGTGTGGGAGGGTCCGCCGCCGATAATTCACCCCTCCACTTT	CASSQKPSVGGSAADNSPLHF
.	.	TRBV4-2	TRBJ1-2	TGTGCCAGCAGCCAAGACCTGGCCCCCAGGGTTAACTATGGCTACACCTTC	CASSQDLAPRVNYGYTF
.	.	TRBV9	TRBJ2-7	TGTGCCAGCGCGGAAGGACTAACCTCGGGCGAGCAGTACTTC	CASAEGLTSGEQYF
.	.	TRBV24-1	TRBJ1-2	TGTGCCACCAGTGCGGCGGGCTATGGCTACACCTTC	CATSAAGYGYTF
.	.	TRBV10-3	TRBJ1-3	TGTGCCACCGCGGAGGGTTACGGAAACACCATATATTTT	CATAEGYGNTIYF
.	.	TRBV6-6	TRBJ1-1	TGTGCCAGCAGCCCCCAAGGGGCGGGGACTGAAGCTTTCTTT	CASSPQGAGTEAFF
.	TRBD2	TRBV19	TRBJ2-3	TGTGCCAGTAACGAAGCGGGAGGGGGCACAGATACGCAGTATTTT	CASNEAGGGTDTQYF
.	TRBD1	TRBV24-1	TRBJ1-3	TGTGCCACCAGTGACACAGGGGAAGGAAACACCATATATTTT	CATSDTGEGNTIYF
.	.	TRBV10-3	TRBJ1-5	TGTGCCAGTAGTATACTTAGCAATCAGCCCCAGCATTTT	CASSILSNQPQHF
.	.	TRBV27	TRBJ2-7	TGTGCCAGCAGTTTCGCCGGGGGCGAGCAGTACTTC	CASSFAGGEQYF
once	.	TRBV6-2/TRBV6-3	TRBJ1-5	TGTGCCAGCAGTTCCACAGGGAGTTTTAGCAATCAGCCCCAGCATTTT	CASSSTGSFSNQPQHF
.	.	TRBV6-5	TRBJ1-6	TGTGCCAGCTGGCCCGGGAGCTCCTTTTCACCCCTCCACTTT	CASWPGSSFSPLHF
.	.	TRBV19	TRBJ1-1	TGTGCCAGTAGGAATGGTCCAGAGTCGCAGGTTGAAGCTTTCTTT	CASRNGPESQVEAFF
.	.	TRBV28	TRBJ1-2	TGTGCCAGCAGTTCCCACTCTGGGTCTCCTAGCGGCTACACCTTC	CASSSHSGSPSGYTF
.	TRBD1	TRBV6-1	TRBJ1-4	TGTGCCAGCAGTGAATATGAGACAGGGGTGAGAGAAAAACTGTTTTTT	CASSEYETGVREKLFF
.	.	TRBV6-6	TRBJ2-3	TGTGCCAGCAGTTACCGGGATAGGACAGATACGCAGTATTTT	CASSYRDRTDTQYF
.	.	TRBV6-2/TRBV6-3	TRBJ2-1	TGTGCCAGCAGTTATGGCGGTAATGAGCAGTTCTTC	CASSYGGNEQFF
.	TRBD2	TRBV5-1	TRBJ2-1	TGCGCCAGCAGCTTGGGCGGGAGTGTCAATGAGCAGTTCTTC	CASSLGGSVNEQFF